Below, one T cell receptor beta chain is given with its context. Its antigen is undetermined. This entry comes from a study of T cell responses to AZD1222 COVID-19 vaccine. Study results and limitations: At study baseline, merely more than 5 AZD1222 recipients were seropositive. Most donors were white British, females outnumbered males, and clonal diversity was possibly underestimated. Spike-specific TCR breadth and depth grew following two AZD1222 doses.

Germline assignment: CDR1 ENHRY and CDR2 SYGVKD. The CDR3 is 14 residues long. The V and J ends lost 3 bases and 3 bases respectively, with 9 bases between them. TCRdb's table, derived via immunoSEQ multiplex PCR, lists solely in-frame clones and lacks some. Of nearly 110,000 clones listed, just over 90% are singletons. The sequence came from an adult who received the AZD1222 COVID-19 vaccine. The chain is built from TRBV10-3 and TRBJ1-5, with D hard to call. The source material was peripheral blood, sampled 28 days after the second AZD1222 dose. CDR3 DNA sequence: TGTGCCATCAGTGAAGCTCGGGACAATCAGCCCCAGCATTTT. Amino acids: CAISEARDNQPQHF.